What follows are 24 T cell receptor beta chains derived from one specimen sequenced in a study of blood T cells in healthy people across ages. For the second PCR, which ran for roughly 6 to 11 cycles, a sample-barcoded 5' primer and a J-beta primer mix were used. TCRdb recomputed calls from the 5' RACE reads with MiXCR, one row per CDR3 protein. The sample shows under 1,100,000 distinct CDR3 sequences, roughly 24% of them seen only once. These data were likewise used in another study, on T cells of mothers and their children.

The specimen was blood. The origin of the receptors is a girl aged 2-10 years in good health.

This clonotype was counted between two and nine times. V gene TRBV6-2 or TRBV6-3 combines with J gene TRBJ2-7; tentative D call: TRBD1 (6 bases). V dropped 3 bases and J dropped 4 bases, with 13 bases sitting between them. Germline CDR1 reads MNHEY; CDR2 reads SVGEGT. CDR3 length: 14 residues. The CDR3 DNA reads TGTGCCAGCAGTTATGGACAGACATTATACGAGCAGTACTTC. It translates to CASSYGQTLYEQYF.

J is TRBJ1-1 and V is TRBV7-3; D uncertain. Per the germline V gene, CDR1 is SGHTA and CDR2 is FQGTGA. The CDR3 runs to 14 residues. V dropped 5 bases and J dropped 5 bases, with 15 bases sitting between them. CDR3 in DNA: TGTGCCAGCAGCGAATACGAACTGTCGACTGAAGCTTTCTTT. Translating it yields CASSEYELSTEAFF.

The chain employs TRBV7-8 and TRBJ2-1; 8 bases fit TRBD2. Trimming at V came to 1 base and at J to 2 bases, leaving 10 bases not matched to a gene. CDR1 and CDR2 (germline): SGHVS, FQNEAQ. The CDR3 runs to 18 residues. CDR3 protein: CASSLDGALAVTYNEQFF. CDR3 bases: TGTGCCAGCAGCTTAGATGGGGCACTAGCGGTCACCTACAATGAGCAGTTCTTC.

The sample holds a few counts of this clonotype. V is TRBV24-1 and J is TRBJ2-2, with D hard to call. V was shortened by 1 base and J by 5 bases, with 7 bases between the two germline ends. The germline gives CDR1 KGHDR, CDR2 SFDVKD. This CDR3 region has 14 residues. DNA for the CDR3: TGTGCCACCAGTGATTTTGCCGAGACCGGGGAGCTGTTTTTT. Encoded protein: CATSDFAETGELFF.

This sequence joins TRBV10-3 and TRBJ2-1, with TRBD2 matching over 8 bases. Per germline, CDR1 ENHRY and CDR2 SYGVKD. The CDR3 covers 16 residues. V lost 6 bases and J lost 7; bases outside the gene matches: 14. DNA for the CDR3: TGTGCCATCAGCACCCAGGCGGGGGGCGATTGGAATGAGCAGTTCTTC. Translation gives CAISTQAGGDWNEQFF.

Only a few counts were recorded for this clonotype. The chain employs TRBV6-5 and TRBJ1-2, with a possible D match to TRBD1 (6 bases). The CDR3 is 12 amino acids. V lost 6 bases and J 6 bases, leaving 11 bases between the germline ends. Germline V gene sequence: CDR1 MNHEY, CDR2 SVGAGI. The CDR3 sequence is CASRQGGNGYTF. CDR3 DNA sequence: TGTGCCAGCAGACAAGGGGGGAATGGCTACACCTTC.

The table lists this clonotype with a few counts. The chain employs TRBV6-2 or TRBV6-3 and TRBJ2-5; possibly TRBD2 for D (6 bases). CDR3 length equals 14 residues. Between the trimmed V and J ends, which lost 4 bases and 5 bases, there was a span of 14 bases. Germline V CDR1 and CDR2: MNHEY, SVGEGT. CDR3 bases: TGTGCCAGCAGTTCGCCCGGGGGTGTGGAGACCCAGTACTTC. It specifies CASSSPGGVETQYF.

V usage is TRBV6-1 and J usage is TRBJ1-2; a possible D gene is TRBD1 (5 bases). The V end was cut by 3 bases, the J end by 4 bases, with 24 bases between. CDR1 is MNHNS and CDR2 is SASEGT in the germline V gene. CDR3 size: 18 residues. The CDR3 loop reads CASSDRQRIGSGSYGYTF. Written as DNA, the CDR3 is TGTGCCAGCAGTGACAGACAGCGTATAGGATCCGGGTCCTATGGCTACACCTTC.

The chain carries TRBV7-2 and TRBJ2-5; 8 bases are a match to TRBD2. The DNA end is a closer match to TRBJ2-1, so the J assignment may be wrong. There are 16 residues in the CDR3. From germline, CDR1 is SGHTA and CDR2 FQGNSA. The CDR3 DNA sequence: TGTGCCAGCAGCTTAGGAACGACTAGCGTGACTAATGAGCAGTTCTTC. It translates to CASSLGTTSVTNEQFF.

V and J are TRBV29-1 and TRBJ2-1; maybe TRBD1 (5 bases). The CDR3 contains 13 residues. The germline V and J ends were trimmed by 7 bases and 4 bases, with 14 bases remaining between them. Germline-derived CDR1 and CDR2 are SQVTM and ANQGSEA. The CDR3 sequence: CSGVRTLYNEQFF. As DNA, the CDR3 is TGCAGCGGGGTTAGGACACTTTACAATGAGCAGTTCTTC.

This clonotype was observed a handful of times. The chain joins TRBV5-4 to TRBJ1-2; D perhaps matches TRBD1 (5 bases). Trimming left V 4 bases short and J 7 bases short, with 14 bases between. The CDR3 runs 13 residues. Per germline, CDR1 SGHNT and CDR2 YYREEE (reference sequence). The CDR3 DNA reads as TGTGCCAGCAGCCGGCGGGGGGGGACTGGCTACACCTTC. This encodes CASSRRGGTGYTF.

The V call is TRBV9, the J call TRBJ1-5; D gene ambiguous. The CDR3 runs to 14 residues. Germline lookup yields CDR1 SGDLS and CDR2 YYNGEE. V was clipped by 0 bases and J by 7 bases, with 11 bases between them. Here the CDR3 DNA reads TGTGCCAGCAGCGTAGACGAGGGCAGCCAGCCCCAGCATTTT. Protein product: CASSVDEGSQPQHF. The full variable domain, with the rest looked up from reference TRBV9 and TRBJ1-5, is DSGVTQTPKHLITATGQRVTLRCSPRSGDLSVYWYQQSLDQGLQFLIQYYNGEERAKGNILERFSAQQFPDLHSELNLSSLELGDSALYFCASSVDEGSQPQHFGDGTRLSIL.

As for this clonotype: Its ends do not fully match the called genes, so a read error is possible. This chain links TRBV19 with TRBJ2-5; weak D call: TRBD1 (6 bases). Germline V gives CDR1 LNHDA, CDR2 SQIVND (reference sequence). The CDR3 runs to 14 residues. The CDR3 nucleotides read TGTGCCAGTAGACGAGGGGGAGAACACGATGAGCAGTCCTTC. It encodes CASRRGGEHDEQSF.

This clonotype was seen a handful of times. The V call is TRBV29-1, the J call TRBJ2-5; weak D call: TRBD1 (6 bases). The CDR3 is 15 residues long. The ends were cut back, 7 bases at V and 10 bases at J, with 28 bases in the middle. Germline CDR1 SQVTM, CDR2 ANQGSEA. The CDR3 spells CSATPAAAEEGGQYF. The CDR3 DNA follows: TGCAGCGCAACCCCGGCGGCCGCCGAAGAAGGGGGCCAGTACTTC. Full variable domain (rest looked up from reference TRBV29-1 and TRBJ2-5): SAVISQKPSRDICQRGTSLTIQCQVDSQVTMMFWYRQQPGQSLTLIATANQGSEATYESGFVIDKFPISRPNLTFSTLTVSNMSPEDSSIYLCSATPAAAEEGGQYFGPGTRLLVL.

Only a few counts were recorded for this clonotype. The chain recombines TRBV9 with TRBJ2-1, with D perhaps TRBD2 (5 bases). Germline CDR1 and CDR2: SGDLS and YYNGEE. The CDR3 has 15 residues. The V and J ends lost 0 bases and 1 base respectively, with 8 bases between them. CDR3 sequence: CASSVVERSYNEQFF. CDR3 nucleotide sequence: TGTGCCAGCAGCGTAGTAGAGCGGTCCTACAATGAGCAGTTCTTC.

The chain uses TRBV11-2 and TRBJ2-7; a possible D gene is TRBD2 (5 bases). CDR3 size: 15 residues. Between the trimmed V and J ends, which lost 1 base and 3 bases, there was a span of 13 bases. Germline assignment: CDR1 SGHAT and CDR2 FQNNGV. The CDR3 here is CASSLVGSSNYEQYF. As DNA, the CDR3 is TGTGCCAGCAGCTTAGTTGGGAGTAGTAACTACGAGCAGTACTTC. The full variable domain, with the rest looked up from reference TRBV11-2 and TRBJ2-7, is EAGVAQSPRYKIIEKRQSVAFWCNPISGHATLYWYQQILGQGPKLLIQFQNNGVVDDSQLPKDRFSAERLKGVDSTLKIQPAKLEDSAVYLCASSLVGSSNYEQYFGPGTRLTVT.

The V gene is TRBV5-1, the J gene TRBJ2-1; TRBD2 matches at 10 bases. This CDR3 has 17 amino acids. The germline V gene has CDR1 SGHRS and CDR2 YFSETQ. V was clipped by 4 bases and J by 0 bases; unmatched bases: 7. The CDR3 DNA sequence: TGCGCCAGCAGCCCCAGTAGCGGGGGGAGCTCCTACAATGAGCAGTTCTTC. It codes for CASSPSSGGSSYNEQFF.

This clonotype turned up a few times. This chain joins TRBV12-3 or TRBV12-4 and TRBJ2-1; the match to TRBD2 covers 7 bases. This CDR3 has 13 amino acids. V lost 8 bases to trimming and J lost 5 bases; unmatched junction nucleotides: 6. The CDR3 nucleotides read TGTGCCAGCTCTCAGCGGGGAAACAATGAGCAGTTCTTC. Translation: CASSQRGNNEQFF.

A note on this clonotype: This sequence may be a read error, since a much larger clone differs from it by one base. The rearrangement uses TRBV5-1 and TRBJ2-5, with 7 bases fitting TRBD1. This CDR3 is 15 amino acids long. Germline CDR1 reads SGHRS; CDR2 reads YFSETQ. The CDR3 is CASSLAGTEQEIQYF. DNA for the CDR3: TGCGCCAGCAGCTTGGCTGGGACAGAGCAAGAGATCCAGTACTTC.

The rearrangement joins TRBV29-1 to TRBJ1-1; 8 bases align to TRBD1. V gave up 3 bases and J gave up 4 bases; unmatched junction bases: 13. The CDR3 has 16 amino acids. The germline gives CDR1 SQVTM, CDR2 ANQGSEA. The CDR3 reads CSVDGGDQTGVTEAFF. The DNA for the CDR3 is TGCAGCGTTGATGGAGGAGACCAGACAGGGGTCACTGAAGCTTTCTTT.

The chain is built from TRBV29-1 and TRBJ1-2; possibly TRBD1 for D (5 bases). Per germline, CDR1 SQVTM and CDR2 ANQGSEA. V lost 6 bases and J 8 bases, leaving 25 bases between the germline ends. The length of the CDR3 is 15 residues. The CDR3 bases are TGCAGCGTCGATAACTTCAGGGAATCTACAGGAGGCTACACCTTC. This codes for CSVDNFRESTGGYTF.

The chain is built from TRBV20-1 and TRBJ2-5; 12 bases match TRBD2. Germline assignment: CDR1 DFQATT and CDR2 SNEGSKA (reference sequence). The CDR3 contains 14 residues. The junction had 3 bases not matched to a gene; V was cut back by 6 bases and J by 1 base. The CDR3 spells CSASTSGGQETQYF. CDR3 in DNA: TGCAGTGCATCGACTAGCGGGGGCCAAGAGACCCAGTACTTC.

This clonotype has only a few counts. The genes are TRBV20-1 and TRBJ2-5; 7 bases line up with TRBD2. CDR1 and CDR2 from the germline V gene are DFQATT and SNEGSKA (reference sequence). The junction had 8 bases not matched to a gene; V was cut back by 0 bases and J by 4 bases. CDR3 length: 15 residues. CDR3 DNA: TGCAGTGCTAGAGATATGCGCGGGAGATTAGAGACCCAGTACTTC. Translating gives CSARDMRGRLETQYF.

V gene TRBV9 combines with J gene TRBJ2-7; TRBD1 aligns across 7 bases. Germline V gene lookup returns CDR1 SGDLS and CDR2 YYNGEE. This CDR3 contains 14 residues. Germline trimming cut 1 base from V and 4 bases from J; bases unmatched to any gene: 5. The CDR3 reads CASSVSGTVYEQYF. The DNA of the CDR3 is TGTGCCAGCAGCGTAAGTGGGACAGTGTACGAGCAGTACTTC.